The 13 T cell receptor beta chains presented below share a single source sample, sequenced in a study of T cells in Graves' hyperthyroidism and ophthalmopathy. TCR beta CDR3 regions were amplified from RNA. Researchers ran a first-round RT-PCR on the TCR CDR3 using the HTBI primer set. TCRdb reprocessed the multiplex PCR reads with MiXCR, giving one entry per CDR3 protein. Among hundreds of thousands of distinct CDR3 sequences listed, over 15% were seen once. Sequencing was carried out using blood. These receptors came from a woman aged 18 to 35 with Graves' hyperthyroidism.

This clonotype has a count of ten or more. The chain carries TRBV2 and TRBJ1-5, with TRBD1 identical over 7 bases. Germline V CDR1 and CDR2: SNHLY, FYNNEI. This CDR3 region has 15 residues. Trimming removed 6 bases from V and 4 bases from J; junction bases left unmatched: 9. CDR3 loop: CASRMDRSENQPQHF. The CDR3 nucleotides read TGTGCCAGCAGGATGGACAGGAGCGAGAATCAGCCCCAGCATTTT.

Comments on this clonotype: With a much larger clone just one base away, this may be a read error. This chain links TRBV3-1 with TRBJ2-5; the D gene is possibly TRBD2 (6 bases). The germline V gene has CDR1 LGHDT and CDR2 YNNKEL (reference sequence). This CDR3 contains 11 residues. The CDR3 bases are TGTGCGGCGGGGCGCGGAGATACCCAGTACTTC. Residues: CAAGRGDTQYF.

This clonotype was seen only a few times. V usage is TRBV10-3 and J usage is TRBJ1-5, with 7 bases aligning to TRBD1. In germline, CDR1 is ENHRY, CDR2 SYGVKD. V lost 8 bases and J lost 3; bases outside the gene matches: 1. This CDR3 comprises 12 residues. The CDR3 DNA reads as TGTGCCATCGGACAGGACAATCAGCCCCAGCATTTT. It is translated as CAIGQDNQPQHF.

With regard to this clonotype: The junction and the germline gene differ at one end; a read error may be behind it. This chain uses TRBV7-7 with TRBJ2-1; the match to TRBD2 covers 11 bases. The CDR3 totals 16 residues. Germline CDR1 reads SSHAT; CDR2 reads FNYEAQ (reference sequence). In DNA form, the CDR3 reads TGTGCTAGCAGCATATCTAGCGGGGGGCATCGGAATGAGCAGTTCTTC. Translation gives CASSISSGGHRNEQFF.

This clonotype was recorded at least ten times. The chain employs TRBV30 and TRBJ2-7, with a tentative D call TRBD2 (5 bases). The V and J ends lost 3 bases and 3 bases respectively, with 12 bases between them. The CDR3 extends over 13 amino acids. The germline CDR1 and CDR2 sequences are GTSNPN and SVGIG (reference sequence). The CDR3 spells CAWRAGVNYEQYF. The CDR3 bases are TGTGCCTGGAGGGCCGGGGTCAACTACGAGCAGTACTTC. The variable domain in full, with the rest retrieved from reference TRBV30 and TRBJ2-7, is SQTIHQWPATLVQPVGSPLSLECTVEGTSNPNLYWYRQAAGRGLQLLFYSVGIGQISSEVPQNLSASRPQDRQFILSSKKLLLSDSGFYLCAWRAGVNYEQYFGPGTRLTVT.

At least ten counts were recorded for this clonotype. The V call is TRBV20-1, the J call TRBJ1-1; D perhaps matches TRBD1 (6 bases). Per the germline V gene, CDR1 is DFQATT and CDR2 is SNEGSKA (reference sequence). V lost 3 bases and J lost 5, with 19 bases in between. The CDR3 is made up of 15 amino acids. The CDR3 here is CSASKGVPYGTEAFF. The DNA of the CDR3 is TGCAGTGCTAGTAAGGGGGTGCCTTATGGGACTGAAGCTTTCTTT.

The chain has TRBV20-1 and TRBJ1-1, with 9 bases matching TRBD1. This CDR3 has 13 amino acids. The V segment lost 1 base and the J segment 11 bases; nucleotides outside the gene matches: 8. The germline V gene has CDR1 DFQATT and CDR2 SNEGSKA (reference sequence). For the CDR3, the DNA is TGCAGTGCTAGAGTAGTGACAGGGGGATTGGCTTTCTTT. The encoded protein is CSARVVTGGLAFF.

Details on this clonotype: Since a much larger clone is just one base distant, this may be a read error. The rearrangement links TRBV11-3 to TRBJ1-1; D is ambiguous. There are 13 residues in the CDR3. Germline values: CDR1 SGHNT, CDR2 YENEEA. The CDR3 sequence is CANSHDRGTEAFF. Written as DNA, the CDR3 is TGTGCCAACAGCCACGACCGGGGAACTGAAGCTTTCTTT.

This clonotype was counted only a few times. J is TRBJ1-2 and V is TRBV10-3; tentative D call: TRBD1 (5 bases). Germline V lookup: CDR1 ENHRY, CDR2 SYGVKD. The CDR3 extends over 17 amino acids. Between the trimmed V and J ends, which lost 3 bases and 0 bases, there was a span of 17 bases. CDR3 loop: CAISDGAALIANYGYTF. Here the CDR3 DNA reads TGTGCCATCAGTGATGGGGCAGCCTTAATAGCTAACTATGGCTACACCTTC.

The chain joins TRBV3-1 to TRBJ2-5; 8 nucleotides match TRBD2. V lost 1 base and J lost 5; bases outside the gene matches: 6. The CDR3 length is 15 residues. Germline V gene sequence: CDR1 LGHDT, CDR2 YNNKEL (reference sequence). This CDR3 is CASSQVGRAVETQYF. The CDR3 DNA follows: TGTGCCAGCAGCCAAGTCGGGAGGGCCGTGGAGACCCAGTACTTC.

J is TRBJ2-3 and V is TRBV20-1; 8 positions match TRBD2. V gave up 2 bases and J gave up 6 bases; unmatched junction bases: 13. This CDR3 region has 16 residues. Germline loops: CDR1 DFQATT, CDR2 SNEGSKA (reference sequence). CDR3 nucleotide sequence: TGCAGTGCTAGACCCGTTGCGGGGGGCCCCCCCGATACGCAGTATTTT. It translates to CSARPVAGGPPDTQYF.

V usage is TRBV5-1 and J usage is TRBJ2-5; TRBD2 might be the D (5 bases). The CDR3 length is 15 residues. V lost 0 bases to trimming and J lost 3 bases, with 12 bases between them. Germline CDR1 reads SGHRS; CDR2 reads YFSETQ. The CDR3 protein is CASSLGRPGKETQYF. CDR3 DNA sequence: TGCGCCAGCAGCTTGGGCCGGCCGGGGAAAGAGACCCAGTACTTC. Combining the CDR3 with reference TRBV5-1 and TRBJ2-5 gives the whole variable domain KAGVTQTPRYLIKTRGQQVTLSCSPISGHRSVSWYQQTPGQGLQFLFEYFSETQRNKGNFPGRFSGRQFSNSRSEMNVSTLELGDSALYLCASSLGRPGKETQYFGPGTRLLVL.

The rearrangement links TRBV7-9 to TRBJ2-3; D is possibly TRBD1 (6 bases). V was trimmed by 8 bases and J by 0 bases, leaving 18 bases between them. The CDR3 loop spans 16 amino acids. Germline lookup yields CDR1 SEHNR and CDR2 FQNEAQ (reference sequence). CDR3 coding DNA: TGTGCCAGCTGGGGGTTGGACAGAGTGAGCACAGATACGCAGTATTTT. Amino acid sequence: CASWGLDRVSTDTQYF.